This T cell receptor beta chain comes out of a study of identical twins. The table lists this clonotype with a few counts. All donors were healthy Caucasians. CDR1 SGHTA and CDR2 FQGNSA come from the germline V gene. Trimming removed 3 bases from V and 8 bases from J; junction bases left unmatched: 5. This CDR3 spans 15 amino acids. One entry per CDR3 protein results from TCRdb running MiXCR on the 5' RACE reads. The sample has fewer than 900,000 distinct CDR3 sequences; around 20% are singletons. In addition, the sample was reused for a study of T cells expressing NK-cell markers. That work adds: Sequenced donors, eight in total, included seven who were HCMV-seropositive and one who was seronegative. T cells sorted in several experiments were restricted to alpha-beta TCR T cells by an anti-gamma-delta TCR antibody. In a group of about 6 donors, dominant NKG2C+ clonotypes represented roughly 1.0-7.5% of CD8+ T cells.

This sequence originates from a woman between 18 and 29 years old in good health. The genes are TRBV7-2 and TRBJ2-1; 12 nucleotides agree with TRBD1. The sequenced material came from PBMCs. In DNA, the CDR3 is TGTGCCAGCAGCTTGACGGGACAGGGGGCCTATGAGCAGTTCTTC. Its translation: CASSLTGQGAYEQFF.